Listed below are T cell receptor beta chains from one sample, sequenced in a study of blood T cell repertoires in COVID-19. The data were produced by immunoSEQ multiplex PCR, yet TCRdb's version contains in-frame clones alone and is incomplete. The repertoire has about 240,000 clones, roughly 86% of them found once; the top ten carry around 2.9%. Sequences were obtained from peripheral blood. All receptors come from a woman aged 25-40 years who had recovered from COVID-19. Both conserved end residues are trimmed from each CDR3. Size is omitted from some rows. Given values are once, few, many or a class for expanded clones.

j_call,cdr3_length,clone_size,v_call,cdr3_aa
TRBJ1-1,11,NA,TRBV2,ASASDRNTEAF
TRBJ1-2,12,NA,TRBV7-9,ASSFVSGAYGYT
TRBJ1-2,14,NA,TRBV21-1,ASSPQTGGKDYGYT
TRBJ1-1,13,NA,TRBV6-2/TRBV6-3,ASSLSLAPNTEAF
TRBJ2-5,9,once,TRBV20-1,SANVRETQY
TRBJ1-1,14,NA,TRBV6-2/TRBV6-3,ASSSALRRVNTEAF
TRBJ2-3,13,NA,TRBV6-2/TRBV6-3,ASSYSGGGADTQY
TRBJ1-2,12,NA,TRBV6-5,ASSYSGANYGYT
TRBJ2-3,15,NA,TRBV5-1,ASSWGLAGTSTDTQY
TRBJ1-4,12,NA,TRBV13,ASKIGGQGLKLF
TRBJ1-6,12,NA,TRBV19,ASGSPTPNSPLH
TRBJ2-3,10,NA,TRBV3-1/TRBV3-2,ASSPRSDTQY
TRBJ2-3,12,NA,TRBV7-2,ASSSPSGTDTQY
TRBJ2-7,11,NA,TRBV4-1,ASSPQGAYEQY
TRBJ2-3,13,NA,TRBV5-1,ASSPATGVTDTQY
TRBJ1-2,13,NA,TRBV12-5,ASGQNIQGREGYT
TRBJ2-1,13,NA,TRBV7-3,ASSHGTGFVNEQF
TRBJ2-7,11,once,TRBV4-3,ASSRGLSYEQY
TRBJ1-1,14,NA,TRBV9,ASTNPLETANTEAF
TRBJ2-5,12,NA,TRBV2,ASSESSGGETQY
TRBJ2-7,14,NA,TRBV19,ASSIVGRGAFYEQY
TRBJ2-2,16,NA,TRBV5-1,ASSLAFFQGANTGELF
TRBJ2-7,11,NA,TRBV11-3,ASSPAGEAEQC
TRBJ2-1,14,NA,TRBV5-4,ASSLVGDRGGNEQF
TRBJ2-7,10,NA,TRBV7-2,ASTADSYEQY
TRBJ2-1,13,NA,TRBV19,ASTILHRQGNEQF
TRBJ1-1,11,many,TRBV27,ASTRGAGTEAF
TRBJ2-1,11,NA,TRBV9,ASSVVQADEQF
TRBJ2-7,13,once,TRBV5-1,ASSLVGGSSYEQY
TRBJ1-2,14,NA,TRBV7-2,ASSSLWGSSNYGYT
TRBJ2-3,13,NA,TRBV7-3,ASSLYGGGTDTQY
TRBJ2-7,16,NA,TRBV6-7,ASSYHGERDRGEREQY
TRBJ1-2,11,NA,TRBV12-3/TRBV12-4,ASTWDRNYGYT
TRBJ1-2,12,once,TRBV10-3,AISESIASYGYT
TRBJ2-3,17,NA,TRBV4-2,ASSQAGTSGGGNTDTQY
TRBJ2-4,13,NA,TRBV28,ASSLQGATKNIQY
TRBJ2-5,12,NA,TRBV5-6,ASSHGQVQETQY
TRBJ2-7,11,NA,TRBV18,ASSSGDTYEQY
TRBJ1-5,13,NA,TRBV27,ASSFGAASNQPQH
TRBJ1-6,17,NA,TRBV6-2/TRBV6-3,ASSFRSQRQVPSNSPLH
TRBJ2-3,12,NA,TRBV19,ASSISSVTDTQY
TRBJ1-3,14,NA,TRBV7-8,ASSRQGPSSGNTIY
TRBJ1-5,11,NA,TRBV2,ASNRDLNQPQH
TRBJ2-1,10,NA,TRBV12-3/TRBV12-4,ASSPGTGAGF
TRBJ1-5,14,NA,TRBV18,ASSPAGGFGNQPQH
TRBJ2-5,11,NA,TRBV5-5,ASSESNRGTQY
TRBJ1-1,12,NA,TRBV30,AWSVGFRTTEAF
TRBJ1-6,12,NA,TRBV18,ASTQKTGQSPLH
TRBJ2-2,13,NA,TRBV5-8,ASSRLAGGPGELF
TRBJ2-7,11,NA,TRBV27,ASSLTGTYEQY
TRBJ2-3,12,NA,TRBV7-3,ASSPPGVTDTQY
TRBJ2-1,12,NA,TRBV9,ASSEGNEVNEQF
TRBJ1-1,13,NA,TRBV2,ASSDRDRVGTEAF
TRBJ2-4,11,NA,TRBV29-1,SVKQGDLDIQY
TRBJ2-6,13,NA,TRBV5-1,ASSFDRAGANVLT
TRBJ1-1,13,NA,TRBV19,ASSIPDRWNTEAF
TRBJ2-7,11,NA,TRBV7-2,ASSDRATYEQS
TRBJ2-7,13,few,TRBV7-8,ASSTGGPGGYEQY
TRBJ2-3,12,NA,TRBV12-5,ASLAGGSSDTQY